This is a list of T cell receptor beta chains from one sample in a study of blood T cell repertoires in COVID-19. Profiling relied on immunoSEQ multiplex PCR, and the TCRdb table lists in-frame clones only, not all of them. Of about 190,000 clones in the sample, approximately 84% are singletons; the top ten hold about 5%. What was sequenced was peripheral blood. These TCRs come from a woman at least 80 years old with acute or convalescent COVID-19. The CDR3 runs from the conserved cysteine through the conserved F or W. The order of the fields is V gene, D gene, clone size, J gene, CDR3 protein, CDR3 DNA. D genes are given only for firm matches. Not all rows give a size; the values are once, few, many and, for expanded clones, a class.

>TRBV19|.|.|TRBJ1-2
CASCENNGYTF
TGTGCCAGTTGTGAGAATAACGGCTACACCTTC
>TRBV5-1|TRBD2|.|TRBJ2-1
CASSSLAGFRNEQFF
TGCGCCAGCAGCTCCCTAGCGGGATTCAGAAATGAGCAGTTCTTC
>TRBV2|.|.|TRBJ2-7
CASSDLTGYALGF
TGTGCCAGCAGTGACCTGACAGGATATGCCTTAGGCTTC
>TRBV29-1|.|once|TRBJ1-2
CSVRQRANYGYTF
TGCAGCGTACGACAGAGAGCTAACTATGGCTACACCTTC
>TRBV30|TRBD1|.|TRBJ2-2
CACRGTGNTGELFF
TGTGCCTGCAGAGGGACAGGGAACACCGGGGAGCTGTTTTTT
>TRBV6-5|.|.|TRBJ2-2
CASRLSWGDAGELFF
TGTGCCAGCAGGCTTTCATGGGGGGATGCCGGGGAGCTGTTTTTT
>TRBV2|.|few|TRBJ1-6
CASQSEQGYNSPLHF
TGTGCCAGCCAATCGGAGCAGGGCTATAATTCACCCCTCCACTTT
>TRBV4-1|TRBD1|.|TRBJ1-5
CASSQDRDSNSNQPQHF
TGCGCCAGCAGCCAAGATCGGGACAGCAATAGCAATCAGCCCCAGCATTTT
>TRBV18|.|.|TRBJ1-1
CASSPSGGNTEAFF
TGTGCCAGCTCACCAAGCGGGGGGAACACTGAAGCTTTCTTT
>TRBV2|.|.|TRBJ1-1
CASSAGRGYTEAFF
TGTGCCAGCAGTGCAGGGAGGGGCTACACTGAAGCTTTCTTT
>TRBV5-6|.|.|TRBJ2-2
CASSSHGRAGELFF
TGTGCCAGCAGCTCACATGGGCGAGCCGGGGAGCTGTTTTTT
>TRBV10-3|TRBD2|.|TRBJ2-3
CAISFGLAGSTDTQYF
TGTGCCATCAGCTTCGGACTAGCGGGAAGCACAGATACGCAGTATTTT
>TRBV28|.|few|TRBJ2-1
CASSLTGFGQFF
TGTGCCAGCAGTCTGACCGGGTTTGGGCAGTTCTTC
>TRBV28|TRBD1|.|TRBJ1-4
CASSWGQGDEKLFF
TGTGCCAGCAGTTGGGGACAGGGGGACGAAAAACTGTTTTTT
>TRBV6-2/TRBV6-3|TRBD2|.|TRBJ2-1
CASSVTTGLNNEQFF
TGTGCCAGCAGTGTGACGACGGGACTAAACAATGAGCAGTTCTTC
>TRBV27|.|.|TRBJ1-5
CASSGNREGNQPQHF
TGTGCCAGCAGTGGAAACAGGGAAGGCAATCAGCCCCAGCATTTT
>TRBV4-3|TRBD1|.|TRBJ1-2
CASSQVTGGAHGYTF
TGCGCCAGCAGCCAAGTAACAGGGGGAGCGCATGGCTACACCTTC
>TRBV24-1|TRBD1|.|TRBJ2-1
CATSDIRDSSYNEQFF
TGTGCCACCAGTGATATCCGGGACAGCTCCTACAATGAGCAGTTCTTC
>TRBV3-1/TRBV3-2|.|.|TRBJ1-1
CASSLRETNTEAFF
TGTGCCAGCAGCCTAAGAGAAACCAACACTGAAGCTTTCTTT
>TRBV27|TRBD1|.|TRBJ1-6
CASSPDRGFGSPLHF
TGTGCCAGCAGTCCCGACAGGGGTTTTGGTTCACCCCTCCACTTT